This T cell receptor (beta chain) was identified in a study of spatial heterogeneity in lung cancer. Study in general: Each time, sequencing found more beta-chain sequences than alpha-chain sequences.

MiXCR, run by TCRdb on the 5' RACE reads, gives a single entry per CDR3 protein. In the table there are 39,000 or so distinct CDR3 sequences, roughly 8% of which are singletons. V was clipped by 5 bases and J by 8 bases; unmatched bases: 5. The CDR3 covers 15 residues. Germline CDR1 and CDR2: SNHLY and FYNNEI. Study-wide results and limits: Ubiquitous expanded tumor TCRs appeared in blood more at resection than follow-up.

Time point: sample taken at primary tumor resection. Whole RNA obtained from tumor, nontumor lung or frozen PBMC underwent sequencing without sorting. The approximately 78 donors had untreated early-stage non-small cell lung cancer. A remark on this clonotype: The antigen is not known.

Sequencing used PBMCs, obtained at surgery. The TCR originated in a male donor with early-stage non-small cell lung cancer. The J gene is TRBJ2-2, the V gene TRBV2; 13 nucleotides line up with TRBD2. CDR3 nucleotide sequence: TGTGCCAGCAGTTCGGGACTAGCGGGAACGGGGGAGCTGTTTTTT. It is translated as CASSSGLAGTGELFF.